The 10 T cell receptor beta chains in this list originate from one sample, sequenced in a study of molecular identifiers for immune sequencing clone quantification. TCRdb fed the PCR reads into MiXCR, producing one record per CDR3 protein. The data contain under 600,000 distinct CDR3 sequences, approximately 25% of them singletons. The sequencing sample was made of naive CD8+ T cells from blood, with Jurkat cell RNA spiked in. Subset given: FACS-sorted CD8+CD4-CCR7+CD45RA+ naive T cells. These receptors all stem from a human donor in good health. Some libraries in this study had Jurkat cell RNA spiked in.

This clonotype occurred many times. The CDR3 nucleotides are TGTGCCAGCACCCCGAGGGGGGCAGGGAATGAAGCTTTCTTT. Translating it yields CASTPRGAGNEAFF. The V gene is TRBV7-9, the J gene TRBJ1-1, with D maybe TRBD1 (6 bases). The CDR3 covers 14 residues. Trimming took off 7 bases at V and 7 bases at J, with 19 bases between the two ends. Germline CDR1 SEHNR, CDR2 FQNEAQ (reference sequence).

This clonotype was recorded at least ten times. The J gene is TRBJ2-5, the V gene TRBV12-3 or TRBV12-4; D call uncertain. The CDR3 consists of 14 residues. V was shortened by 3 bases and J by 3 bases, with 11 bases between the two germline ends. The CDR3 protein is CASSFVSWKETQYF. The CDR3 DNA reads as TGTGCCAGCAGTTTTGTTAGTTGGAAAGAGACCCAGTACTTC.

In the case of this clonotype: One end of the junction varies from germline; a read error may be responsible. The chain employs TRBV4-3 and TRBJ1-4; D ambiguous. The germline V gene encodes CDR1 LGHNA and CDR2 YSLEER. The CDR3 covers 14 residues. The CDR3 DNA follows: TGCGCCAGCAGCCAAGAAGTCATCGGTGAAAAACCGTTTTTT. This translates into CASSQEVIGEKPFF.

A few counts support this clonotype. The V gene is TRBV27, the J gene TRBJ2-7, with 9 bases aligning to TRBD1. Losses at the gene ends were 6 bases for V and 3 bases for J; bases not matched to a gene: 9. Germline CDR1 reads MNHEY; CDR2 reads SMNVEV (reference sequence). CDR3 length: 15 residues. CDR3 nucleotide sequence: TGTGCCAGCAGGCTAGGGACAGGGTATTTCTACGAGCAGTACTTC. It encodes CASRLGTGYFYEQYF.

With regard to this clonotype: This may come from a read error, since a much larger clone is one base off. The rearrangement uses TRBV4-3 and TRBJ2-3; TRBD2 matches 8 bases. CDR3 size: 16 residues. Germline-derived CDR1 and CDR2 are LGHNA and YSLEER. The junction had 4 bases not matched to a gene; V was cut back by 0 bases and J by 2 bases. Here the CDR3 reads CASSQDGRGVTDTQYF. CDR3 in DNA: TGCGCCAGCAGCCAAGATGGGCGGGGGGTCACAGATACGCAGTATTTT.

This chain uses TRBV5-6 with TRBJ2-2; the match to TRBD2 covers 13 bases. From germline, CDR1 is SGHDT and CDR2 YYEEEE. Trimming at V came to 1 base and at J to 3 bases, leaving 15 bases not matched to a gene. CDR3 size: 21 residues. Here the CDR3 reads CASSLIKPKGTSGKYTGELFF. CDR3 bases: TGTGCCAGCAGCTTGATAAAACCAAAAGGGACTAGCGGGAAGTACACCGGGGAGCTGTTTTTT.

The table lists this clonotype with many counts. The gene calls are TRBV2 and TRBJ2-6, with a possible D match to TRBD2 (5 bases). Trimming stripped 5 bases from V and 1 base from J, with 15 bases between. The CDR3 has 17 residues. Germline V lookup: CDR1 SNHLY, CDR2 FYNNEI. The CDR3 here is CASSFPRGESGANVLTF. CDR3 nucleotide sequence: TGTGCCAGCAGTTTCCCCCGGGGAGAGTCTGGGGCCAACGTCCTGACTTTC.

The V gene is TRBV20-1, the J gene TRBJ2-5; no definite D call. The CDR3 has 14 residues. V lost 0 bases and J 0 bases, leaving 8 bases between the germline ends. Germline values: CDR1 DFQATT, CDR2 SNEGSKA (reference sequence). CDR3 residues: CSAREWSNQETQYF. CDR3 in DNA: TGCAGTGCTAGAGAGTGGTCGAACCAAGAGACCCAGTACTTC.

The V gene is TRBV19, the J gene TRBJ2-2, with D possibly matching TRBD1 (5 bases). Between the trimmed V and J ends, which lost 1 base and 3 bases, there was a span of 12 bases. The CDR3 has 16 amino acids. Looked up from germline, CDR1 is LNHDA and CDR2 is SQIVND (reference sequence). The CDR3 DNA follows: TGTGCCAGTAGTATAGTTTTCTCGACAGACACCGGGGAGCTGTTTTTT. Amino acids: CASSIVFSTDTGELFF. Together with reference TRBV19 and TRBJ2-2, the CDR3 gives the full variable domain: DGGITQSPKYLFRKEGQNVTLSCEQNLNHDAMYWYRQDPGQGLRLIYYSQIVNDFQKGDIAEGYSVSREKKESFPLTVTSAQKNPTAFYLCASSIVFSTDTGELFFGEGSRLTVL.

This clonotype was picked up a small number of times. The V call is TRBV2, the J call TRBJ1-1, with D hard to call. Trimming removed 3 bases from V and 3 bases from J, with 11 bases in between. CDR3 size: 14 residues. CDR1 SNHLY and CDR2 FYNNEI come from the germline V gene. DNA of the CDR3: TGTGCCAGCAGTGATTTGGCGCCGGACACTGAAGCTTTCTTT. Translating it yields CASSDLAPDTEAFF.